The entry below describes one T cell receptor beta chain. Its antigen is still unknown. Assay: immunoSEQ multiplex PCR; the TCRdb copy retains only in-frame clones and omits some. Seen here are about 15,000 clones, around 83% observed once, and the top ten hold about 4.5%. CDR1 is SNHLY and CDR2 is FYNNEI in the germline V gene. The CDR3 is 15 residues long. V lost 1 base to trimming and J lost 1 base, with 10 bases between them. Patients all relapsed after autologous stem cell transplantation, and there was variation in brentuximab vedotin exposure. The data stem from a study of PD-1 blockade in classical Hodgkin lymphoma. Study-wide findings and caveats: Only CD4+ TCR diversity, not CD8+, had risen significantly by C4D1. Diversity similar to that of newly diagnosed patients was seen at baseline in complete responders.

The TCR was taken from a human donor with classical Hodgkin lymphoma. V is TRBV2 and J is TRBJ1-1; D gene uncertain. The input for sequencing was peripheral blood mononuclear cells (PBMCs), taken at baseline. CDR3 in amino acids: CASSEEGAGNTEAFF. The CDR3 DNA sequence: TGTGCCAGCAGTGAAGAGGGTGCAGGGAACACTGAAGCTTTCTTT.